This T cell receptor beta chain was recovered during a study of T cell responses to AZD1222 COVID-19 vaccine. Generated by immunoSEQ multiplex PCR, the TCRdb table keeps only in-frame clones and is missing some. The sample holds around 130,000 clones; approximately 90% are singletons and the top ten take 3% to 4%. Turning to this clone: What it recognizes is unknown.

Study outcomes and limitations: Dominant CD4 TCR responses targeted spike regions 160-218 and 743-854. Spike-specific TCR breadth and depth rose after two AZD1222 doses. Clonal diversity may have been underestimated, and the donors were mostly white British, with more females than males.

Trimming stripped 2 bases from V and 13 bases from J, with 12 bases between. This CDR3 comprises 11 residues. The V gene's germline CDR1 is GTSNPN and CDR2 SVGIG (reference sequence). This TCR came from an adult who received the AZD1222 COVID-19 vaccine. Sequenced material: peripheral blood, taken 28 days after the second AZD1222 dose. The V and J genes are TRBV30 and TRBJ2-1; D unclear. In DNA form, the CDR3 reads TGTGCCTGGAGTCTGAGCAATCCTCAGTTCTTC. This gives the protein CAWSLSNPQFF.